A single sample gave rise to the 10 T cell receptor beta chains below, sequenced in a study of OX40 agonist ivuxolimab in advanced cancers. Produced via immunoSEQ multiplex PCR; TCRdb's table is partial and in-frame only. The table includes 95,000 to 150,000 clones, around 92% detected once. Material: CD4+ or CD8+ T cells sorted from blood, obtained in a trial of the OX40 agonist ivuxolimab. The receptors come from an adult with an advanced solid tumor such as melanoma, head and neck, liver or kidney cancer.

The chain links TRBV19 to TRBJ2-2; unclear D gene. CDR1 LNHDA and CDR2 SQIVND come from the germline V gene (reference sequence). The CDR3 has 14 amino acids. Trimming took 3 bases from V and 2 from J, leaving 7 bases between them. In DNA, the CDR3 is TGTGCCAGTAGTATTTCGAGAAACACCGGGGAGCTGTTTTTT. Its translation: CASSISRNTGELFF.

This chain joins TRBV6-5 and TRBJ2-5; D is perhaps TRBD1 (5 bases). Trimming shortened V by 5 bases and J by 1 base, and 8 bases separated the two germline ends. The germline CDR1 and CDR2 sequences are MNHEY and SVGAGI. The CDR3 totals 13 residues. As DNA, the CDR3 is TGTGCCAGCAGTCGACAGAGCCAAGAGACCCAGTACTTC. Amino acids: CASSRQSQETQYF.

The rearrangement uses TRBV19 and TRBJ2-3; TRBD1 matches at 8 bases. CDR1 LNHDA and CDR2 SQIVND come from the germline V gene (reference sequence). The CDR3 sequence is 18 residues long. V gave up 2 bases and J gave up 1 base; unmatched junction bases: 11. The CDR3 bases are TGTGCCAGTAGTATATGGGGGACAGGTCTACCGGGCACAGATACGCAGTATTTT. Translation gives CASSIWGTGLPGTDTQYF.

The chain couples TRBV28 to TRBJ1-4, with D uncertain. The CDR3 extends over 14 amino acids. Per the germline V gene, CDR1 is MDHEN and CDR2 is SYDVKM. The V end was cut by 6 bases, the J end by 0 bases, with 8 bases between. CDR3 amino acids: CASSSVATNEKLFF. The CDR3 bases are TGTGCCAGCAGCTCTGTTGCAACTAATGAAAAACTGTTTTTT. Variable domain in full (rest from reference TRBV28 and TRBJ1-4): DVKVTQSSRYLVKRTGEKVFLECVQDMDHENMFWYRQDPGLGLRLIYFSYDVKMKEKGDIPEGYSVSREKKERFSLILESASTNQTSMYLCASSSVATNEKLFFGSGTQLSVL.

The table lists this clone with a count of one. The chain combines TRBV7-9 with TRBJ2-1; 7 nucleotides match TRBD2. This CDR3 has 15 amino acids. Germline assignment: CDR1 SEHNR and CDR2 FQNEAQ (reference sequence). Trimming took 0 bases from V and 8 from J; bases not matched to a gene: 7. CDR3 residues: CASSLAGGPDDEQFF. The CDR3 DNA reads TGTGCCAGCAGCTTAGCGGGAGGGCCCGACGATGAGCAGTTCTTC.

This clone was seen only once. The V and J genes are TRBV27 and TRBJ1-1; tentatively, D is TRBD1 (5 bases). Between the trimmed V and J ends, which lost 5 bases and 4 bases, there was a span of 17 bases. CDR1 is MNHEY, CDR2 SMNVEV, per germline (reference sequence). This CDR3 has 15 residues. The CDR3 reads CASSHTGGGSTEAFF. The CDR3 coding sequence is TGTGCCAGCAGTCATACCGGGGGGGGGAGCACTGAAGCTTTCTTT.

The chain links TRBV7-6 to TRBJ1-2, with D unresolved. Trimming stripped 4 bases from V and 6 bases from J, with 9 bases between. Germline CDR1 and CDR2: SGHVS and FNYEAQ. The CDR3 sequence is 12 residues long. Here the CDR3 reads CASSSRGDGYTF. DNA of the CDR3: TGTGCCAGCAGCTCCCGCGGGGATGGCTACACCTTC. The complete variable domain, with remaining parts taken from reference TRBV7-6 and TRBJ1-2, reads GAGVSQSPRYKVTKRGQDVALRCDPISGHVSLYWYRQALGQGPEFLTYFNYEAQQDKSGLPNDRFSAERPEGSISTLTIQRTEQRDSAMYRCASSSRGDGYTFGSGTRLTVV.

The V gene is TRBV9, the J gene TRBJ2-2, with TRBD2 matching over 7 bases. The CDR3 loop spans 17 amino acids. The germline gives CDR1 SGDLS, CDR2 YYNGEE. J lost 3 bases, V lost 1 base, and 9 bases had no gene match. CDR3 in amino acids: CASSVRRDYLDTGELFF. The CDR3 DNA reads as TGTGCCAGCAGCGTACGACGGGACTACCTCGACACCGGGGAGCTGTTTTTT.

This clone was counted only a few times. The chain employs TRBV10-2 and TRBJ1-5, with a weak D call TRBD1 (5 bases). V was clipped by 2 bases and J by 7 bases, with 9 bases between them. Germline values: CDR1 WSHSY, CDR2 SAAADI. The CDR3 covers 13 residues. The DNA for the CDR3 is TGCGCCAGCAGTGAGCAGGGAGGGCAGCCCCAGCATTTT. It specifies CASSEQGGQPQHF.

J is TRBJ2-7 and V is TRBV19; D may correspond to TRBD1 or TRBD2 (5 bases each). The CDR3 loop spans 14 amino acids. Trimming removed 3 bases at V and 7 bases at J, with 16 bases between. Germline V gene lookup returns CDR1 LNHDA and CDR2 SQIVND (reference sequence). The CDR3 DNA reads TGTGCCAGTAGTATCCTAGCCTTGGGGGAAGAGCAGTACTTC. Protein sequence: CASSILALGEEQYF.